This TCR beta chain was recovered during a study of regulatory T cells in long-lasting Graves disease. TCR beta libraries were built with iRepertoire HTBI primers and Arm-PCR of CDR3 regions. One entry per CDR3 protein, called by TCRdb with MiXCR from the multiplex PCR reads. The sample consists of more than 350,000 distinct CDR3 sequences, approximately 22% of them appearing once. This clonotype was recorded at least ten times. Its target is unknown. Trimming shortened V by 0 bases and J by 5 bases, and 14 bases separated the two germline ends. The CDR3 has 15 amino acids. The germline V gene encodes CDR1 ENHRY and CDR2 SYGVKD. Time point denoted: persistent/refractory GD, antithyroid drugs over 5 years with positive TRAb. Preparation of the TCR library used RNA extracted from PBMCs. It was an endocrinology department in Xi'an, China, that provided the patients. Study-level results: Persistent Graves' patients showed less TCR diversity than newly diagnosed patients showed.

The sequence came from a female donor with Graves disease. Sequenced here: peripheral blood mononuclear cells (PBMCs), sampled when the disease was refractory, from a patient treated with antithyroid drugs. The chain recombines TRBV10-3 with TRBJ2-7; D remains ambiguous. CDR3 sequence reads: CAISESTWGGDEQYF. The CDR3 region has the DNA TGTGCCATCAGTGAGTCAACATGGGGTGGGGACGAGCAGTACTTC.